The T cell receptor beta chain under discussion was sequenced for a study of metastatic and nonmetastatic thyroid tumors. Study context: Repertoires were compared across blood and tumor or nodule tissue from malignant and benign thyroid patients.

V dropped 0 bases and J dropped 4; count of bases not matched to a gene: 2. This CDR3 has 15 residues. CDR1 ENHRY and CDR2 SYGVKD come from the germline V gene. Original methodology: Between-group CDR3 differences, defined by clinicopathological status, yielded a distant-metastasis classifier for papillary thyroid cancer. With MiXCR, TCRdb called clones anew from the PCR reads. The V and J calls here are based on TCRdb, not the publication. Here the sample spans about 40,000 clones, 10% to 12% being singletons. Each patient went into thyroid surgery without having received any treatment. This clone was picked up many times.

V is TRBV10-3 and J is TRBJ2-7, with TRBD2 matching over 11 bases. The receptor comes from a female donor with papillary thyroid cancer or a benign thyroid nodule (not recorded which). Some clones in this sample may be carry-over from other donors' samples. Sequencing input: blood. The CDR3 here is CAISESASGRYEQYF. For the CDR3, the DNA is TGTGCCATCAGTGAGTCGGCTAGCGGGAGGTACGAGCAGTACTTC.